Detailed here is one TCR beta chain. The data derive from a study of beta chain features in type 1 diabetes. CDR3 size: 13 residues. The V gene's germline CDR1 is SGDLS and CDR2 YYNGEE. V shed 0 bases and J shed 8 bases, with 10 bases lying between them. Each donor gave one heparinised blood draw averaging about 110 mL. TCRB transcripts that were expressed got sequenced, as all of the isolated RNA had been reverse transcribed. Assay used: immunoSEQ multiplex PCR; TCRdb lists only in-frame clones, some missing. The profile shows roughly 450,000 clones, roughly an eighth of them singletons. Sequencing input: naive CD4+ T cells from blood. The source of this sequence is a woman between 18 and 30 years old in good health. The rearrangement uses TRBV9 and TRBJ2-3; D is unclear. The CDR3: CASSVVTVGTQYF. The CDR3 nucleotides read TGTGCCAGCAGCGTAGTTACAGTAGGTACGCAGTATTTT.